The 13 T cell receptor beta chains below were found in one sample sequenced in a study of blood T cell repertoires in COVID-19. Assay: immunoSEQ multiplex PCR; the TCRdb copy retains only in-frame clones and omits some. The sample includes roughly 250,000 clones, 88% seen only once; the top ten take 0.95% to 1.5%. Sequenced: PBMCs or T cells enriched from blood (not recorded which). These receptors were collected from a woman between 40 and 55 years old with acute COVID-19.

The chain is built from TRBV2 and TRBJ1-5; 9 bases map to TRBD1. The CDR3 is 20 amino acids. In germline, CDR1 is SNHLY, CDR2 FYNNEI. With 5 bases clipped from V and 2 bases from J, the junction kept 19 bases outside the gene matches. The CDR3 sequence: CASSFLRGQGGFDGNQPQHF. The DNA for the CDR3 is TGTGCCAGCAGTTTTTTAAGGGGACAGGGTGGTTTTGATGGCAATCAGCCCCAGCATTTT.

The V call is TRBV20-1, the J call TRBJ1-2; D not certain. The CDR3 is made up of 11 amino acids. V lost 6 bases to trimming and J lost 4 bases, with 9 bases between them. CDR1 and CDR2 (germline): DFQATT, SNEGSKA (reference sequence). CDR3: CSAEHSYGYTF. The CDR3 DNA reads TGCAGTGCAGAACACAGCTATGGCTACACCTTC.

This clone was counted a few times. The chain employs TRBV4-1 and TRBJ2-7, with 10 bases that match TRBD1. The CDR3 has 14 amino acids. Germline CDR1 MGHRA, CDR2 YSYEKL. Losses at the gene ends were 2 bases for V and 4 bases for J; bases not matched to a gene: 2. This chain's CDR3 is CASSQPGQGYEQYF. CDR3 bases: TGCGCCAGCAGCCAACCGGGACAGGGGTACGAGCAGTACTTC.

In its sample, this clone was seen a few times. The gene calls are TRBV7-2 and TRBJ1-5, with 8 bases matching TRBD1. Germline CDR1 reads SGHTA; CDR2 reads FQGNSA. The trim removed 5 bases at V and 1 base at J, leaving 4 bases unmatched. The CDR3 totals 15 residues. CDR3 sequence reads: CASSASGGSNQPQHF. The CDR3 nucleotides are TGTGCCAGCAGCGCGTCAGGGGGCAGCAATCAGCCCCAGCATTTT.

The genes are TRBV20-1 and TRBJ2-7, with 11 bases lining up with TRBD2. This CDR3 has 17 residues. Germline V CDR1 and CDR2: DFQATT, SNEGSKA (reference sequence). Unmatched junction bases numbered 10, after V lost 3 bases and J lost 0 bases. The CDR3 sequence: CSASEGLAGLSSYEQYF. The CDR3 DNA is TGCAGTGCTAGTGAAGGACTAGCGGGTTTGAGCTCCTACGAGCAGTACTTC.

The rearrangement links TRBV4-1 to TRBJ2-1, with 10 nucleotides matching TRBD2. Germline loops: CDR1 MGHRA, CDR2 YSYEKL. The CDR3 contains 16 residues. The V and J ends lost 1 base and 8 bases, in that order; junction bases with no gene match: 8. The CDR3, as DNA: TGCGCCAGCAGCCAAGGGGCTAGCGGGAGTCTCCATGAGCAGTTCTTC. Residues: CASSQGASGSLHEQFF.

This clone appeared once. The chain uses TRBV29-1 and TRBJ1-6; 7 bases are a match to TRBD1. V lost 5 bases and J lost 8; bases outside the gene matches: 3. The CDR3 sequence is 12 residues long. Germline CDR1 reads SQVTM; CDR2 reads ANQGSEA. In DNA, the CDR3 is TGCAGCGTTCGGGACAGAGATTCACCCCTCCACTTT. Protein: CSVRDRDSPLHF.

The rearrangement links TRBV5-1 to TRBJ2-1, with TRBD2 matching over 10 bases. The CDR3 runs 17 residues. J lost 0 bases, V lost 0 bases, and 3 bases had no gene match. Germline-derived CDR1 and CDR2 are SGHRS and YFSETQ. In DNA, the CDR3 is TGCGCCAGCAGCTTGGGACTAGCGGGCCACTCCTACAATGAGCAGTTCTTC. It translates to CASSLGLAGHSYNEQFF.

The CDR3 DNA follows: TGTGCCAGTAGTTGGAGCGGAGGATACAATGAGCAGTTCTTC. Its translation: CASSWSGGYNEQFF. The chain has TRBV19 and TRBJ2-1; perhaps TRBD2 as D (5 bases). Per the germline V gene, CDR1 is LNHDA and CDR2 is SQIVND (reference sequence). V gave up 5 bases and J gave up 4 bases, with 12 bases separating them. CDR3 length: 14 amino acids.

The rearrangement uses TRBV5-4 and TRBJ2-3; unclear D gene. The V end was cut by 0 bases, the J end by 0 bases, with 11 bases between. The CDR3 loop spans 16 amino acids. CDR1 SGHNT and CDR2 YYREEE come from the germline V gene (reference sequence). The CDR3 DNA reads TGTGCCAGCAGCTTGGTTAATCGCGCCAGCACAGATACGCAGTATTTT. Translated, it gives CASSLVNRASTDTQYF.

The J gene is TRBJ2-4, the V gene TRBV28; 7 bases are a match to TRBD2. The germline V gene encodes CDR1 MDHEN and CDR2 SYDVKM. The J segment lost 3 bases and the V segment lost 11 bases, leaving 13 bases of the junction unmatched. The CDR3 has 15 amino acids. CDR3 region: CAGEWGGTGKNIQYF. CDR3 nucleotide sequence: TGTGCCGGAGAGTGGGGGGGGACGGGCAAAAACATTCAGTACTTC. Filled out from reference TRBV28 and TRBJ2-4, the complete variable domain reads DVKVTQSSRYLVKRTGEKVFLECVQDMDHENMFWYRQDPGLGLRLIYFSYDVKMKEKGDIPEGYSVSREKKERFSLILESASTNQTSMYLCAGEWGGTGKNIQYFGAGTRLSVL.

Only one count was recorded for this clone. The V call is TRBV24-1, the J call TRBJ2-1; D gene unclear. Germline V lookup: CDR1 KGHDR, CDR2 SFDVKD. V shed 5 bases and J shed 0 bases, with 10 bases lying between them. The CDR3 is made up of 15 amino acids. DNA for the CDR3: TGTGCCACCAGTGTTCAGGCCAGCTCCTACAATGAGCAGTTCTTC. As protein: CATSVQASSYNEQFF.

The CDR3 reads CATSREGGTGDPLHF. DNA for the CDR3: TGTGCCACCAGCAGAGAAGGCGGGACGGGGGACCCCCTCCACTTT. This sequence joins TRBV15 and TRBJ1-6, with D possibly being TRBD1 (5 bases). The CDR3 totals 15 residues. The germline V and J ends were trimmed by 0 bases and 13 bases, with 16 bases remaining between them. Germline-derived CDR1 and CDR2 are LNHNV and YYDKDF (reference sequence).